The 14 T cell receptor beta chains in this list originate from one sample, sequenced in a study of blood T cells in healthy people across ages. For the second PCR, which ran for roughly 6 to 11 cycles, a sample-barcoded 5' primer and a J-beta primer mix were used. TCRdb called the 5' RACE reads again in MiXCR, with one record for every CDR3 protein. The sample shows some 880,000 distinct CDR3 sequences, 30% to 45% of them seen only once. The sequencing input was blood. All receptors derive from a man aged 18 to 35 in good health.

This clonotype was counted a few times. V and J are TRBV2 and TRBJ1-4, with D tentatively TRBD1 (6 bases). V was cut by 5 bases and J by 7 bases, with 17 bases left in between. Germline lookup yields CDR1 SNHLY and CDR2 FYNNEI. This CDR3 comprises 15 residues. The CDR3, as DNA: TGTGCCAGCAGTCAGGACAGCGCCGGGAGTGAAAAACTGTTTTTT. Residues: CASSQDSAGSEKLFF.

This clonotype was counted between two and nine times. The rearrangement links TRBV2 to TRBJ2-5; D perhaps matches TRBD2 (5 bases). V was cut by 8 bases and J by 4 bases, with 20 bases left in between. This CDR3 contains 15 residues. CDR1 and CDR2 from the germline V gene are SNHLY and FYNNEI. The CDR3 sequence is CASSFEEARPETQYF. The DNA of the CDR3 is TGTGCCAGCTCTTTTGAGGAGGCGAGGCCAGAGACCCAGTACTTC.

The rearrangement uses TRBV4-2 and TRBJ1-4; D is undetermined. V lost 6 bases to trimming and J lost 3 bases, with 11 bases between them. Germline values: CDR1 LGHNA, CDR2 YNFKEQ. The CDR3 loop spans 14 amino acids. CDR3 coding DNA: TGTGCCAGCAGGCACGGTGGATCTAATGAAAAACTGTTTTTT. Protein: CASRHGGSNEKLFF.

This clonotype turned up a few times. This CDR3 is CASSEKARDGYTF. The CDR3 nucleotides read TGTGCCAGCAGCGAAAAGGCGCGAGATGGCTACACCTTC. The chain has TRBV7-9 and TRBJ1-2; D gene uncertain. The germline gives CDR1 SEHNR, CDR2 FQNEAQ (reference sequence). The CDR3 contains 13 residues. V was clipped by 5 bases and J by 6 bases, with 13 bases between them.

This clonotype was detected a few times. The chain couples TRBV12-3 or TRBV12-4 to TRBJ2-1, with 11 bases that match TRBD2. Trimming at V came to 3 bases and at J to 6 bases, leaving 4 bases not matched to a gene. There are 15 residues in the CDR3. CDR3 loop: CASSLRLAGPNEQFF. In DNA, the CDR3 is TGTGCCAGCAGTTTGCGACTAGCGGGGCCCAATGAGCAGTTCTTC.

The chain couples TRBV10-3 to TRBJ1-1, with D uncertain. The germline V gene has CDR1 ENHRY and CDR2 SYGVKD. The ends were cut back, 4 bases at V and 5 bases at J, with 8 bases in the middle. The CDR3 length is 12 residues. The CDR3 loop is CAISGPLTEAFF. In DNA form, the CDR3 reads TGTGCCATCAGTGGACCCTTAACTGAAGCTTTCTTT.

A remark on this clonotype: Germline is not matched at one junction end, which may reflect a read error. This chain joins TRBV7-2 and TRBJ1-2; no reliable D call. The CDR3 runs to 14 residues. Germline lookup yields CDR1 SGHTA and CDR2 FQGNSA. CDR3 sequence reads: CASSLPGPAYDYTF. CDR3 sequence (DNA): TGTGCCAGCAGCTTACCCGGGCCAGCTTATGACTACACCTTC.

This sequence joins TRBV6-6 and TRBJ2-7, with 10 positions matching TRBD2. Germline trimming cut 6 bases from V and 6 bases from J; bases unmatched to any gene: 11. There are 15 residues in the CDR3. Germline V gives CDR1 MNHNY, CDR2 SVGAGI (reference sequence). CDR3 amino acids: CASSRRTSGFCEQYF. The CDR3 DNA is TGTGCCAGCAGCCGCAGGACTAGCGGTTTCTGCGAGCAGTACTTC.

The chain couples TRBV16 to TRBJ1-2; D gene unclear. Germline V gene data show CDR1 as KGHSY and CDR2 as FQNENV. The CDR3 runs 11 residues. Trimming left V 4 bases short and J 5 bases short, with 5 bases between. CDR3 protein: CASSPEYGYTF. In DNA form, the CDR3 reads TGTGCCAGCAGCCCCGAATATGGCTACACCTTC.

V and J are TRBV5-1 and TRBJ1-2, with D hard to call. Germline assignment: CDR1 SGHRS and CDR2 YFSETQ. The CDR3 covers 16 residues. The V end lost 0 bases, the J end lost 5 bases, and 17 bases lay between the germline ends. DNA of the CDR3: TGCGCCAGCAGCTTGGGCCTGGGAAGTGAAGTGTATGGCTACACCTTC. Translating gives CASSLGLGSEVYGYTF. Combining the CDR3 with reference TRBV5-1 and TRBJ1-2 gives the whole variable domain KAGVTQTPRYLIKTRGQQVTLSCSPISGHRSVSWYQQTPGQGLQFLFEYFSETQRNKGNFPGRFSGRQFSNSRSEMNVSTLELGDSALYLCASSLGLGSEVYGYTFGSGTRLTVV.

The gene calls are TRBV29-1 and TRBJ2-3; the D gene could be TRBD1 or TRBD2 (5 bases each). Deletions cut 8 bases from V and 6 bases from J, with 21 bases between. The CDR3 length is 14 residues. Germline loops: CDR1 SQVTM, CDR2 ANQGSEA. The CDR3, as DNA: TGCAGCACTGCGGCTTCGTCAGAGGGGGATACGCAGTATTTT. Protein: CSTAASSEGDTQYF.

The chain has TRBV2 and TRBJ1-4; no clear D gene. The germline CDR1 and CDR2 sequences are SNHLY and FYNNEI. V gave up 7 bases and J gave up 8 bases, with 20 bases separating them. The CDR3 has 15 residues. The chain's CDR3 is CASNPPEARREKLFF. CDR3 sequence (DNA): TGTGCCAGCAACCCCCCAGAAGCCCGGAGGGAAAAACTGTTTTTT.

The chain recombines TRBV6-6 with TRBJ1-1; D perhaps matches TRBD1 (5 bases). CDR1 is MNHNY, CDR2 SVGAGI, per germline (reference sequence). This CDR3 is built from 12 residues. Trimming shortened V by 4 bases and J by 7 bases, and 10 bases separated the two germline ends. CDR3 sequence: CASSWQGFEAFF. The CDR3, as DNA: TGTGCCAGCAGTTGGCAGGGCTTTGAAGCTTTCTTT.

This clonotype was detected only once. A clone one base away is much larger, so this may be a read error. J is TRBJ2-3 and V is TRBV12-3 or TRBV12-4; perhaps TRBD2 as D (6 bases). The CDR3 has 14 amino acids. V lost 10 bases and J 1 base, leaving 15 bases between the germline ends. The CDR3 DNA reads as TGTGCCATCAGCCCCGGGAGCGGCACAGATACGCAGTATTTT. It yields the protein CAISPGSGTDTQYF.